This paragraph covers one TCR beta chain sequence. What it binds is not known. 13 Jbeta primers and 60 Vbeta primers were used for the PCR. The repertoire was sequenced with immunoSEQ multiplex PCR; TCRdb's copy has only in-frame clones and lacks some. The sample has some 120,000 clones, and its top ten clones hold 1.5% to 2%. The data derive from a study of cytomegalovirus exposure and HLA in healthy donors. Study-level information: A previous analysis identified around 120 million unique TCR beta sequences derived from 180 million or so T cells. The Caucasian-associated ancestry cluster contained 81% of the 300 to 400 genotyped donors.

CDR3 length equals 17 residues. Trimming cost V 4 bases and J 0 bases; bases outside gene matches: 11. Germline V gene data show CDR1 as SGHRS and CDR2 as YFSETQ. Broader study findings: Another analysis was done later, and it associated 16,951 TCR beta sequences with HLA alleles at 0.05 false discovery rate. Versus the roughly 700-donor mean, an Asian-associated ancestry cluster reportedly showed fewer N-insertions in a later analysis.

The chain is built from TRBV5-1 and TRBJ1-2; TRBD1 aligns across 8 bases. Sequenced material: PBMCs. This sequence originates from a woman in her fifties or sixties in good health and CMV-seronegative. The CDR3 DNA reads TGCGCCAGCAGCCCTAGGGGACAGGACATACCTAACTATGGCTACACCTTC. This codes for CASSPRGQDIPNYGYTF.